Reported below is one T cell receptor (beta chain). Its antigen is not known. This CDR3 contains 15 residues. Looked up from germline, CDR1 is SGHRS and CDR2 is YFSETQ. Trimming took 3 bases from V and 7 from J, leaving 17 bases between them. This sample is drawn from a study of T cell responses to AZD1222 COVID-19 vaccine. Study-wide results and caveats: No repertoire was sampled before or during the peak T cell response, only after it.

Sequenced by immunoSEQ multiplex PCR; TCRdb stores in-frame clones only, minus some. The table includes 130,000 to 150,000 clones, roughly 94% detected once. This material consisted of peripheral blood, taken on day 0 of AZD1222 vaccination. The sequence was obtained from an adult in good health. The J gene is TRBJ2-1, the V gene TRBV5-1; a possible D gene is TRBD2 (6 bases). The CDR3 reads CASSWAGGAGNEQFF. The CDR3 bases are TGCGCCAGCAGCTGGGCAGGCGGGGCGGGGAATGAGCAGTTCTTC.